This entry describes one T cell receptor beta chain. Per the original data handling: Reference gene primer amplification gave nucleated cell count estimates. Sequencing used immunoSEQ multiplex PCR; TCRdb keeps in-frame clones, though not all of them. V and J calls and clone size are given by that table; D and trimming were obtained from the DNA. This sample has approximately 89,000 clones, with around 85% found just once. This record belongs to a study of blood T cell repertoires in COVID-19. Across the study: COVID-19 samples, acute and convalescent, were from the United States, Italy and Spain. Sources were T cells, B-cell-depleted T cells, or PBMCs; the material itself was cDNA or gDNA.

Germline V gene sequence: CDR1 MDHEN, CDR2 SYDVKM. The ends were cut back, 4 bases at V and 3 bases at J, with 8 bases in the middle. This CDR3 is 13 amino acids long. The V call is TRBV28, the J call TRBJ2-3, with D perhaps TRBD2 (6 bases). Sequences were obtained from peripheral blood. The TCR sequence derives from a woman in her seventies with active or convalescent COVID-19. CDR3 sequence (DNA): TGTGCCAGCAGTTCCGGGGGAACAGATACGCAGTATTTT. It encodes CASSSGGTDTQYF.